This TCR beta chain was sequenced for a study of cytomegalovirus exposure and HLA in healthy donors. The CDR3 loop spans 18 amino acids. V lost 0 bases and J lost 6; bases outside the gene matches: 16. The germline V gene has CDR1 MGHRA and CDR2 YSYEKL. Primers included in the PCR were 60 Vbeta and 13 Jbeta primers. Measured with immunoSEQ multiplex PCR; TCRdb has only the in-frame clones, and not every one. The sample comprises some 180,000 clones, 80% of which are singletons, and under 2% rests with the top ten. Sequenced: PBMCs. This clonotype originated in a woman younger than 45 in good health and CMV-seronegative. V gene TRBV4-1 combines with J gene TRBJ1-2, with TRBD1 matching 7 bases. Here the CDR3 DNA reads TGCGCCAGCAGCCAAGATGAGACCCGGACAGGCCTGCGAAATGGCTACACCTTC. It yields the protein CASSQDETRTGLRNGYTF.